The 9 T cell receptor beta chains below were found in one sample sequenced in a study of blood T cell repertoires in COVID-19. Here immunoSEQ multiplex PCR was the method, and the copy in TCRdb shows in-frame clones only, minus some. In the table there are roughly 100,000 clones, more than 75% of which are singletons. The sample comprised peripheral blood. These receptor sequences come from a man aged 55 to 70 with active or convalescent COVID-19.

This clone was found once. An end of the junction differs from the germline gene, which may be a read error. The chain recombines TRBV28 with TRBJ1-5; 9 bases map to TRBD1. From germline, CDR1 is MDHEN and CDR2 SYDVKM. The CDR3 totals 17 residues. CDR3 DNA: TGTGCCAGCACTTTAAAACAGGGGGCGCGGCGCAATCAGCCCCAGCATTTT. Protein product: CASTLKQGARRNQPQHF.

The chain combines TRBV6-6 with TRBJ2-1; 8 positions agree with TRBD1. V gave up 6 bases and J gave up 4 bases; unmatched junction bases: 11. There are 16 residues in the CDR3. Germline V CDR1 and CDR2: MNHNY, SVGAGI (reference sequence). CDR3 bases: TGTGCCAGCAGAACAACCACAGGGGGGATATACAATGAGCAGTTCTTC. Its protein product is CASRTTTGGIYNEQFF.

This chain connects TRBV5-6 to TRBJ1-6; no clear D. This CDR3 spans 14 amino acids. Germline V lookup: CDR1 SGHDT, CDR2 YYEEEE. Trimming pared 4 bases from V and 5 bases from J, leaving 10 bases between. For the CDR3, the DNA is TGTGCCAGCAGCCGCCGGGGAAATAATTCACCCCTCCACTTT. Translating gives CASSRRGNNSPLHF.

V gene TRBV19 combines with J gene TRBJ1-1; D might be TRBD1 (6 bases). CDR3 length: 14 residues. The V gene lost 5 bases and the J gene lost 1 base, with 11 bases spanning the gap. CDR1 and CDR2 (germline): LNHDA, SQIVND (reference sequence). For the CDR3, the DNA is TGTGCCAGTAGTCTCGGACAGACGAACACTGAAGCTTTCTTT. Encoded protein: CASSLGQTNTEAFF.

This clone is a singleton in its sample. The J gene is TRBJ1-1, the V gene TRBV19, with D tentatively TRBD1 (5 bases). V dropped 4 bases and J dropped 1 base, with 7 bases sitting between them. The CDR3 is made up of 13 amino acids. Per germline, CDR1 LNHDA and CDR2 SQIVND (reference sequence). CDR3 sequence: CASSTRANTEAFF. The CDR3 nucleotides are TGTGCCAGTAGTACCAGGGCGAACACTGAAGCTTTCTTT.

The rearrangement links TRBV7-9 to TRBJ1-6, with 7 bases fitting TRBD1. The CDR3 runs to 14 residues. J was trimmed by 9 bases and V by 0 bases; bases with no gene match: 2. CDR1 and CDR2 from the germline V gene are SEHNR and FQNEAQ (reference sequence). The CDR3 coding sequence is TGTGCCAGCAGCTTAGCGACAGGGTTTTCACCCCTCCACTTT. Its translation: CASSLATGFSPLHF.

The CDR3 nucleotides are TGTGCCAGCAGTGGTATTCGAACGGACAGCCCCTATGGCTACACCTTC. Translating gives CASSGIRTDSPYGYTF. The rearrangement joins TRBV25-1 to TRBJ1-2; a weak D match, TRBD1 (6 bases). The CDR3 is 16 amino acids. In germline, CDR1 is MGHDK, CDR2 SYGVNS. The V and J ends lost 4 bases and 4 bases respectively, with 19 bases between them.

The V call is TRBV5-1, the J call TRBJ2-2; 10 nucleotides match TRBD1. V lost 0 bases and J lost 4; bases outside the gene matches: 3. Germline-derived CDR1 and CDR2 are SGHRS and YFSETQ. The CDR3 is 16 amino acids. This CDR3 is CASSLVRTGGTGELFF. The CDR3 coding sequence is TGCGCCAGCAGCTTGGTCCGGACAGGGGGCACCGGGGAGCTGTTTTTT. Supplemented by reference TRBV5-1 and TRBJ2-2, the full variable domain reads KAGVTQTPRYLIKTRGQQVTLSCSPISGHRSVSWYQQTPGQGLQFLFEYFSETQRNKGNFPGRFSGRQFSNSRSEMNVSTLELGDSALYLCASSLVRTGGTGELFFGEGSRLTVL.

J is TRBJ1-4 and V is TRBV19, with a tentative D call TRBD1 (6 bases). Germline V gene sequence: CDR1 LNHDA, CDR2 SQIVND (reference sequence). The CDR3 runs 15 residues. Between the trimmed V and J ends, which lost 7 bases and 3 bases, there was a span of 15 bases. The chain's CDR3 is CASKPLRTANEKLFF. The CDR3 DNA follows: TGTGCCAGTAAACCTCTTAGGACAGCTAATGAAAAACTGTTTTTT.